The rows below give T cell receptor beta chains drawn from one sample of a study of blood T cell repertoires in COVID-19. Method: immunoSEQ multiplex PCR; TCRdb's copy keeps in-frame clones and lacks some. The sample has some 150,000 clones, approximately 90% seen once; the top ten hold approximately 1.4%. Sequenced material: peripheral blood. The receptors come from a woman aged 45 to 65 with acute or convalescent COVID-19. Each CDR3 is given with its conserved first and last residue. A D gene is named only where the DNA matches it firmly. Clone size is shown for a subset of rows, as once, few, many or a class of expanded clone.

D: TRBD1; J: TRBJ1-5; V: TRBV27; size: -; DNA: TGTGCCAGCAGTTCCTTCGGACAGGGTCTATCTCAGCCCCAGCATTTT; CDR3: CASSSFGQGLSQPQHF
D: -; J: TRBJ1-1; V: TRBV3-1/TRBV3-2; size: -; DNA: TGTGCCAGCAGCCAAGCCGGGGGGGAGACTGAAGCTTTCTTT; CDR3: CASSQAGGETEAFF
D: -; J: TRBJ2-2; V: TRBV6-1; size: -; DNA: TGTGCCAGCAGTTATAGGACTCACACCGGGGAGCTGTTTTTT; CDR3: CASSYRTHTGELFF
D: TRBD1; J: TRBJ1-4; V: TRBV30; size: -; DNA: TGTGCCTGGAGTGTTGAGAGGGGGCGGTGGGGAGAAAAACTGTTTTTT; CDR3: CAWSVERGRWGEKLFF
D: TRBD1; J: TRBJ1-5; V: TRBV5-1; size: -; DNA: TGCGCCAGCAGCTTGGGGGACAGGGGTAGCAATCAGCCCCAGCATTTT; CDR3: CASSLGDRGSNQPQHF
D: TRBD2; J: TRBJ2-7; V: TRBV14; size: once; DNA: TGTGCCAGCAGCCGTGGCGGGGGGGCCGAAGAGCAGTACTTC; CDR3: CASSRGGGAEEQYF
D: -; J: TRBJ2-5; V: TRBV18; size: -; DNA: TGTGCCAGCTCACCCCTAGCGTCGGTAGAGACCCAGTACTTC; CDR3: CASSPLASVETQYF
D: -; J: TRBJ2-1; V: TRBV9; size: -; DNA: TGTGCCAGCAGCTTGGGGGGTCGAAGCTCCTACAATGAGCAGTTCTTC; CDR3: CASSLGGRSSYNEQFF
D: TRBD1; J: TRBJ2-7; V: TRBV7-2; size: -; DNA: TGTGCCAGCAGCACAGGGGCCGACTACGAGCAGTACTTC; CDR3: CASSTGADYEQYF
D: TRBD1; J: TRBJ1-2; V: TRBV3-1/TRBV3-2; size: -; DNA: TGTGCCAGCAGCCACGACAGGGATCTGGGGGGCTACACCTTC; CDR3: CASSHDRDLGGYTF
D: -; J: TRBJ1-5; V: TRBV27; size: -; DNA: TGTGCCAGCCCCGGGGTGCCGCGCTGGGGCAATCAGCCCCAGCATTTT; CDR3: CASPGVPRWGNQPQHF
D: -; J: TRBJ2-1; V: TRBV19; size: -; DNA: TGTGCCAGTAGCCCAGTCTCGGGGGACGGCTACAATGAGCAGTTCTTC; CDR3: CASSPVSGDGYNEQFF
D: -; J: TRBJ1-2; V: TRBV10-3; size: once; DNA: TGTGCCATCAGTGGCCAGAACTATGGCTACACCTTC; CDR3: CAISGQNYGYTF